This TCR beta chain comes out of a study of technical replicates of blood from several donors (dated by TCRdb to about 2017). The library was prepared using the immunoSEQ multiplex PCR assay. TCRdb re-hosts the immuneACCESS table, in-frame sequences only. Its copies lack some clones; in the studies checked, an unresolved V gene accounts for under half of them, and the cause for the rest is not known. The table for this sample lists roughly 60,000 clones; 92% of them were counted only once. Approximately 4.5% of the sample lies in the top ten. A word on this clone: The target of this receptor is not known. The record has no base qualities; no much larger clone is one base away.

The clonotype was recovered from a human donor in good health. Some clones in this sample may be carry-over from other donors' samples. Sample: PBMCs.

The nucleotides read TGTGCCAGTAGTGGCCAGGGGGCCCTATACACAGATACGCAGTATTTT. Translation gives CASSGQGALYTDTQYF. The sequence is built from TRBV19 and TRBJ2-3, with 8 bases matching TRBD1. The CDR3 spans 16 residues, from the cysteine through the phenylalanine. Only CDR3 DNA is held: 48 bases, read in frame from base 1. Based on the germline V gene (reference sequence), the CDR1 and CDR2 sequences are LNHDA and SQIVND. Here V drops 5 bases and J drops 2 bases, and the junction holds 9 bases not matched to any gene.